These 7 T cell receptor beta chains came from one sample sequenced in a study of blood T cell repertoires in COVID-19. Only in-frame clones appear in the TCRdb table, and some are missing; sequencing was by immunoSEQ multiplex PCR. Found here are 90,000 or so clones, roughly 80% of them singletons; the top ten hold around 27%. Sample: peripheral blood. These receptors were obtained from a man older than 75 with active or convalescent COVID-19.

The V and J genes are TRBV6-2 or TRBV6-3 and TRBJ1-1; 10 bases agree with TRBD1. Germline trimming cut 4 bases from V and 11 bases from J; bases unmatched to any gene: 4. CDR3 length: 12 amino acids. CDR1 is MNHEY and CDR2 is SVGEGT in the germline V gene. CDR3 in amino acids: CASSWGTGVAFF. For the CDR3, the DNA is TGTGCCAGCAGTTGGGGGACAGGGGTGGCTTTCTTT.

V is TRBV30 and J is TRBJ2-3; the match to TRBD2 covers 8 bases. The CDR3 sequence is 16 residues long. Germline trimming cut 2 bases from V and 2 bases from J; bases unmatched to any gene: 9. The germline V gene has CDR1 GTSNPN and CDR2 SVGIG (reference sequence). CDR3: CAWSPKTAGATDTQYF. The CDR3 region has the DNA TGTGCCTGGAGTCCGAAGACAGCGGGGGCCACAGATACGCAGTATTTT.

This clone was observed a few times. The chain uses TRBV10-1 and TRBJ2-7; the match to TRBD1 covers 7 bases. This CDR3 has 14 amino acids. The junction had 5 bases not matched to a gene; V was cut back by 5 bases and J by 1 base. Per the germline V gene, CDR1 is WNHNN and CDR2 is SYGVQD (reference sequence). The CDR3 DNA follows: TGCGCCAGCAGTCGTGACAGGGCGTCCTACGAGCAGTACTTC. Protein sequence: CASSRDRASYEQYF.

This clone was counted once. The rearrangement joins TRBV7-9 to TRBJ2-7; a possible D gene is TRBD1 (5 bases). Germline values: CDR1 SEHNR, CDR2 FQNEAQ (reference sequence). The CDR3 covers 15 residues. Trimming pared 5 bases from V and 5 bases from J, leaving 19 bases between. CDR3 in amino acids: CASSTATGPPNEQYF. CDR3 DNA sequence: TGTGCCAGCAGCACCGCCACAGGTCCCCCCAACGAGCAGTACTTC.

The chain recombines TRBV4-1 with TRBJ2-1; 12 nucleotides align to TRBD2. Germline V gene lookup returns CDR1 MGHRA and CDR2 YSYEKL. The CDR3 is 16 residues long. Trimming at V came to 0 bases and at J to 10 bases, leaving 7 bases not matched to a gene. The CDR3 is CASSQDLAGGPWEQFF. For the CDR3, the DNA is TGCGCCAGCAGCCAAGATCTAGCGGGGGGGCCGTGGGAGCAGTTCTTC.

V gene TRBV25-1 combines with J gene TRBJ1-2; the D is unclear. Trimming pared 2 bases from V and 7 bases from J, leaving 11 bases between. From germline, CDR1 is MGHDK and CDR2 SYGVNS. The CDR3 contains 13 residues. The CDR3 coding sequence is TGTGCCAGCAGTGAACAAGATACAGCTGGCTACACCTTC. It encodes CASSEQDTAGYTF.

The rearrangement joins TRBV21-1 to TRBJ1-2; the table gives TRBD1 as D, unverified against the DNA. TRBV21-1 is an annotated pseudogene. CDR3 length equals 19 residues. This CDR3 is CASSKAQPPYRGNNYGYTF. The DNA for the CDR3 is TGTGCCAGCAGCAAAGCGCAACCCCCCTACAGGGGCAATAACTATGGCTACACCTTC.